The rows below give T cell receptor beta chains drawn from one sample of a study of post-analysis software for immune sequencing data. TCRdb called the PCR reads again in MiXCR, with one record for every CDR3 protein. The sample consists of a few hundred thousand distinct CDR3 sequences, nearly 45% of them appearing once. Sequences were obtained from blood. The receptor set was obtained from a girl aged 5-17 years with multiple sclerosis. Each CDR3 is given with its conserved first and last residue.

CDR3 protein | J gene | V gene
CASSFGRPSSYNEQFF | TRBJ2-1 | TRBV5-6
CSASGPDTQYF | TRBJ2-3 | TRBV20-1
CASSQDHGLAGGETQYF | - | TRBV4-3
CSVERRLASEQFF | TRBJ2-1 | TRBV29-1
CASSPEGQGAGTEAFF | TRBJ1-1 | TRBV4-3
CASSLRRQRYPNYGYTF | TRBJ1-2 | TRBV5-1
CASSQDRATTDTQYF | TRBJ2-3 | TRBV4-2
CASSQRETQYF | TRBJ2-5 | TRBV6-5
CSASFVETQYF | TRBJ2-5 | TRBV20-1
CASSLRVVGEQFF | TRBJ2-1 | TRBV5-5
CAIKQGVTYEQYF | TRBJ2-7 | TRBV10-3
CASTDTAGGSSHEQFF | TRBJ2-1 | TRBV6-6
CASSPRRLAYYNEQFF | TRBJ2-1 | TRBV7-2
CATSESAGLAAYEQYF | TRBJ2-7 | TRBV24-1
CASSYLSGTRTYEQYF | TRBJ2-7 | TRBV5-6
CASSSYLGEGNTEAFF | TRBJ1-1 | TRBV6-2/TRBV6-3
CASSLSRGYYSSYEQYF | - | TRBV27
CSAFPAERETQYF | TRBJ2-5 | TRBV20-1
CASRLSLANEKLFF | TRBJ1-4 | TRBV2
CSAAGGVDQPQHF | TRBJ1-5 | TRBV29-1
CSVGRQREVHNEQFF | TRBJ2-1 | TRBV29-1
CASSLGDSQETQYF | TRBJ2-5 | TRBV12-3/TRBV12-4
CASSGSRGETQYF | TRBJ2-5 | TRBV7-3
CASSMRGGGAHYEQYF | TRBJ2-7 | TRBV12-3/TRBV12-4
CASSLGTGLNYGYTF | TRBJ1-2 | TRBV6-2/TRBV6-3
CASSYEEGYGYTF | TRBJ1-2 | TRBV6-6
CASSQPTCGMSNEQFF | TRBJ2-1 | TRBV4-1
CSVVGPGQSSGANVLTF | TRBJ2-6 | TRBV29-1
CVSSQDPGHQSEQYF | TRBJ2-7 | TRBV4-1
CASSPGLLVVDEQFF | TRBJ2-1 | TRBV5-1
CASSFSHRGYGYTF | TRBJ1-2 | TRBV28
CASSLTSGGPDTQYF | TRBJ2-3 | TRBV7-3
CASSGRVGMESQYF | TRBJ2-5 | TRBV7-6
CAISAQTRSGVYEQYF | TRBJ2-7 | TRBV10-3
CASSPRWLAGDAKNIQYF | TRBJ2-4 | TRBV3-1
CASSSSGLASEQYF | TRBJ2-7 | TRBV5-5
CASILEDSLQETQYF | TRBJ2-5 | TRBV7-9
CATMRDPNTEELFF | TRBJ2-2 | TRBV10-1
CASSPVGGSGQETQYF | - | TRBV28
CASSESRGTVEGYEQYF | TRBJ2-7 | TRBV10-1
CASSPLTFYEQYF | TRBJ2-7 | TRBV7-8
CASSLSEGLVAKNIQYF | TRBJ2-4 | TRBV5-1
CASSFSDESDTQYF | TRBJ2-3 | TRBV11-2
CASSFVAGNSYEQYF | TRBJ2-7 | TRBV27
CASGLGGYYEQYF | TRBJ2-7 | TRBV7-3
CASSNTGTGSSWNEQFF | TRBJ2-1 | TRBV7-9
CATSDSPTGGYGYTF | TRBJ1-2 | TRBV24-1
CSALAGANSPLHF | TRBJ1-6 | TRBV20-1
CSAGPVAHQPQHF | TRBJ1-5 | TRBV20-1
CSARDRRYSNQPQHF | TRBJ1-5 | TRBV20-1
CSASGPGAGANVLTF | TRBJ2-6 | TRBV20-1
CASSPSLAVTYEQYF | TRBJ2-7 | TRBV4-3
CSARGAGGDYEQYF | TRBJ2-7 | TRBV20-1
CASSLVTAGEAEQYF | TRBJ2-7 | TRBV11-2
CASSSSTGIYGYTF | TRBJ1-2 | TRBV6-6